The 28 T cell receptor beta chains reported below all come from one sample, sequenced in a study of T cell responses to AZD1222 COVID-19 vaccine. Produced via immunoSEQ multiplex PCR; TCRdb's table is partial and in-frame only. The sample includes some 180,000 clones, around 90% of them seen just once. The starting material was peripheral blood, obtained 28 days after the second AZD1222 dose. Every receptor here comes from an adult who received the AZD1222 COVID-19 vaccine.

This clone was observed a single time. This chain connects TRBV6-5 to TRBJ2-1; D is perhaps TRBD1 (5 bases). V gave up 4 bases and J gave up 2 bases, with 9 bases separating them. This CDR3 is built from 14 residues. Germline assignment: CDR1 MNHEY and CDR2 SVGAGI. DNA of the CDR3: TGTGCCAGCAGTTTCAGGGTAACCTACAATGAGCAGTTCTTC. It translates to CASSFRVTYNEQFF.

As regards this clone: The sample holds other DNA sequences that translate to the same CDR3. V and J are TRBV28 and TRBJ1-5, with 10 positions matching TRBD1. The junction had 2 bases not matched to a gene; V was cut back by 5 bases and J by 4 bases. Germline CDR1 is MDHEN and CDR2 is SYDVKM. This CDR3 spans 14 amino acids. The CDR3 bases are TGTGCCAGCAGTCTGGACAGGGGGAATCAGCCCCAGCATTTT. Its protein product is CASSLDRGNQPQHF.

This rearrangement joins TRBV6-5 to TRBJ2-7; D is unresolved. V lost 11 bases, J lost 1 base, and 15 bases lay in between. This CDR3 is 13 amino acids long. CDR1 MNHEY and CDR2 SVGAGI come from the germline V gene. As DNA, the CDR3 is TGTGCCGCGGCAAGGGAAGGGTCCTACGAGCAGTACTTC. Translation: CAAAREGSYEQYF.

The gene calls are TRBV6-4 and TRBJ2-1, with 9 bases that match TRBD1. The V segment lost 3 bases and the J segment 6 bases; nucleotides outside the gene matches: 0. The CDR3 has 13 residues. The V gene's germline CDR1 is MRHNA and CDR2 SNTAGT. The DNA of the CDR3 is TGTGCCAGCAGTGAGGACAGGGGCAATGAGCAGTTCTTC. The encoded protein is CASSEDRGNEQFF.

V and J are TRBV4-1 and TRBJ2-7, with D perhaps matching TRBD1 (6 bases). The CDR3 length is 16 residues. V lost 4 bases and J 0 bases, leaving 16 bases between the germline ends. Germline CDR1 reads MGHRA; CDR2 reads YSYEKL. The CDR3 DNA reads TGCGCCAGCAGCCCTCGGGACACACCACGCTCCTACGAGCAGTACTTC. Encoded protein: CASSPRDTPRSYEQYF.

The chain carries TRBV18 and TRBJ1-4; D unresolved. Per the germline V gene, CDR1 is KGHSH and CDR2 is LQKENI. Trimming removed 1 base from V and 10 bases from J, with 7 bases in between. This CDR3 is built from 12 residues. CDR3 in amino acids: CASSPQEGKLFF. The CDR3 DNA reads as TGTGCCAGCTCACCACAGGAGGGAAAACTGTTTTTT.

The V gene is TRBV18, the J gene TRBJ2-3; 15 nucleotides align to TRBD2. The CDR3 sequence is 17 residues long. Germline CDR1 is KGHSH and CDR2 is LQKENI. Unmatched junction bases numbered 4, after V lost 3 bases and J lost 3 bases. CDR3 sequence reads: CASSPGLAGGSTDTQYF. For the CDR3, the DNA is TGTGCCAGCTCACCCGGACTAGCGGGAGGGTCTACAGATACGCAGTATTTT. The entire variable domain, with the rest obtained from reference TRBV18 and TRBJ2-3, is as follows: NAGVMQNPRHLVRRRGQEARLRCSPMKGHSHVYWYRQLPEEGLKFMVYLQKENIIDESGMPKERFSAEFPKEGPSILRIQQVVRGDSAAYFCASSPGLAGGSTDTQYFGPGTRLTVL.

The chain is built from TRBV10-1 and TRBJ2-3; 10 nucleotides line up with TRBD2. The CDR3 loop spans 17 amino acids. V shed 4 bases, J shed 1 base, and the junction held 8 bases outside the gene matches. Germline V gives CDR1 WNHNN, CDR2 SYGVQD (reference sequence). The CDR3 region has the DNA TGCGCCAGCAGTGCATCGACTAGCGGGTATCGCACAGATACGCAGTATTTT. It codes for CASSASTSGYRTDTQYF.

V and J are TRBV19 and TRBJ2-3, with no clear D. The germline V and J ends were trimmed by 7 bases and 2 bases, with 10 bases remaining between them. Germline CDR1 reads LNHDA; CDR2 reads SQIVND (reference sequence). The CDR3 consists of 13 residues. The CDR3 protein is CASTTPHTDTQYF. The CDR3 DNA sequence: TGTGCCAGTACGACTCCCCACACAGATACGCAGTATTTT.

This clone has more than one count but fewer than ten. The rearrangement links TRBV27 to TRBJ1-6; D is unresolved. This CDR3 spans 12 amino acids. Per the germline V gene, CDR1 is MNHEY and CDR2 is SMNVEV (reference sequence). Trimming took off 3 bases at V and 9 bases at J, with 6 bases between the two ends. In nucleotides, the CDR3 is TGTGCCAGCAGTTTTATCGCTTCACCCCTCCACTTT. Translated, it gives CASSFIASPLHF.

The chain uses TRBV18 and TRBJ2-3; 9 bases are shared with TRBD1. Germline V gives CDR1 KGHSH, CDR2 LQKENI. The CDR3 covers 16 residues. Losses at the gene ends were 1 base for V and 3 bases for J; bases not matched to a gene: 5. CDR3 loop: CASSPLGTGSTDTQYF. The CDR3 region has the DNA TGTGCCAGCTCACCACTGGGGACAGGGAGTACAGATACGCAGTATTTT.

As DNA, the CDR3 is TGTGCCAGCAGCACAAGGGACCAGTCCTACGAGCAGTACTTC. Protein: CASSTRDQSYEQYF. The chain links TRBV13 to TRBJ2-7, with D possibly called TRBD1 or TRBD2 (5 bases each). The ends were cut back, 5 bases at V and 1 base at J, with 12 bases in the middle. From germline, CDR1 is PRHDT and CDR2 FYEKMQ (reference sequence). The CDR3 loop spans 14 amino acids.

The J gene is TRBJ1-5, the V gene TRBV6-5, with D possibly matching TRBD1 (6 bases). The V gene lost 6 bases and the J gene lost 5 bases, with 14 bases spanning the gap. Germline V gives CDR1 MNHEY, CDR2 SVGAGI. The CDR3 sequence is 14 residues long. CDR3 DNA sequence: TGTGCCAGCAGCCTATCCGGGGGCCATCAGCCCCAGCATTTT. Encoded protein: CASSLSGGHQPQHF.

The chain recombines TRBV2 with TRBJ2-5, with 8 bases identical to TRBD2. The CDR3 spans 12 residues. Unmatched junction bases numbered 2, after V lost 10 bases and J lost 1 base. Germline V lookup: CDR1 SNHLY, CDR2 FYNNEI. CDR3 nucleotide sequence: TGTGCCACGGGACTAGTCCAAGAGACCCAGTACTTC. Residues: CATGLVQETQYF. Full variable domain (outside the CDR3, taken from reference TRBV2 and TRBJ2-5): EPEVTQTPSHQVTQMGQEVILRCVPISNHLYFYWYRQILGQKVEFLVSFYNNEISEKSEIFDDQFSVERPDGSNFTLKIRSTKLEDSAMYFCATGLVQETQYFGPGTRLLVL.

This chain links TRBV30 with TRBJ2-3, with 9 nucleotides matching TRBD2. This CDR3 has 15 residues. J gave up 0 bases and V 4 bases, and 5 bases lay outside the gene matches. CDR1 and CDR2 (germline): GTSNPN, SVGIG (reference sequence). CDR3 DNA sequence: TGTGCCTGGACTAGCGGGATTACTAGCACAGATACGCAGTATTTT. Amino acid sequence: CAWTSGITSTDTQYF.

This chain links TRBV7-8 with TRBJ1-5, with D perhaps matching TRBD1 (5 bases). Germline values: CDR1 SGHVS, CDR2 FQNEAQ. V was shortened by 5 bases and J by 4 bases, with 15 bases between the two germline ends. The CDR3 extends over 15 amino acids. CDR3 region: CASSPNWGNNQPQHF. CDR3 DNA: TGTGCCAGCAGCCCAAATTGGGGGAATAATCAGCCCCAGCATTTT.

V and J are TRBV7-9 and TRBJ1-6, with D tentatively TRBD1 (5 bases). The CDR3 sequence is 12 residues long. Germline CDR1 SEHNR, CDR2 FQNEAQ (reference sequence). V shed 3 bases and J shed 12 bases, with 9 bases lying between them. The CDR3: CASSFQRGPLHF. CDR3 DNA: TGTGCCAGCAGCTTCCAAAGGGGACCCCTCCACTTT.

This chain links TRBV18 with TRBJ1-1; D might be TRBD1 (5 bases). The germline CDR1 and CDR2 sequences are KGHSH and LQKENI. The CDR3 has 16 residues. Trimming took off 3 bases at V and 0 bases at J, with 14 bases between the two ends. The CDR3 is CASSPGPLYMNTEAFF. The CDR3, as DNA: TGTGCCAGCTCACCGGGGCCTCTATACATGAACACTGAAGCTTTCTTT.

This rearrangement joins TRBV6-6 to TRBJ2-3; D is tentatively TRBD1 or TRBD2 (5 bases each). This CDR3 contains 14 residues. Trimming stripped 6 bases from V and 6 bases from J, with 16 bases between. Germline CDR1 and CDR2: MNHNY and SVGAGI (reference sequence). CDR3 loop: CASSPATRGDTQYF. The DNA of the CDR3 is TGTGCCAGCAGCCCTGCTACTAGGGGTGATACGCAGTATTTT.

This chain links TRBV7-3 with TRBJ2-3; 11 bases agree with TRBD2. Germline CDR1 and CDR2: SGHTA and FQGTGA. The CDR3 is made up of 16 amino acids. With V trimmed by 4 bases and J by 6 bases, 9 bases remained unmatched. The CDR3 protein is CASSSGLAGSPDTQYF. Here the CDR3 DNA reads TGTGCCAGCAGCTCTGGACTAGCGGGTTCTCCGGATACGCAGTATTTT.

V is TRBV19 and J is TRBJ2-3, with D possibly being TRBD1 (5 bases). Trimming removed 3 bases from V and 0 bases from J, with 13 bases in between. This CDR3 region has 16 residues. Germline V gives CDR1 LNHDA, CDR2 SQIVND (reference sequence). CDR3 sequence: CASSIRVRTSTDTQYF. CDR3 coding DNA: TGTGCCAGTAGTATCAGGGTGAGAACTAGCACAGATACGCAGTATTTT. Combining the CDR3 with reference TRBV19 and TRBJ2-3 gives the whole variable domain DGGITQSPKYLFRKEGQNVTLSCEQNLNHDAMYWYRQDPGQGLRLIYYSQIVNDFQKGDIAEGYSVSREKKESFPLTVTSAQKNPTAFYLCASSIRVRTSTDTQYFGPGTRLTVL.

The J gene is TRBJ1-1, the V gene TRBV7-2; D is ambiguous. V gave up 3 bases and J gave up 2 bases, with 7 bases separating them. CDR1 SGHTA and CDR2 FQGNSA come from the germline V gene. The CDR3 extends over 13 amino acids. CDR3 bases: TGTGCCAGCAGCTTTTCCTCCAACACTGAAGCTTTCTTT. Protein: CASSFSSNTEAFF. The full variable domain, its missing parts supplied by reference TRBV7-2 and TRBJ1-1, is GAGVSQSPSNKVTEKGKDVELRCDPISGHTALYWYRQSLGQGLEFLIYFQGNSAPDKSGLPSDRFSAERTGGSVSTLTIQRTQQEDSAVYLCASSFSSNTEAFFGQGTRLTVV.

CDR3 sequence: CASREGENYGYTF. Here the CDR3 DNA reads TGTGCCAGCAGGGAGGGGGAAAACTATGGCTACACCTTC. V usage is TRBV7-9 and J usage is TRBJ1-2, with D possibly being TRBD1 (6 bases). Trimming removed 6 bases at V and 2 bases at J, with 10 bases between. The length of the CDR3 is 13 residues. Germline V gene sequence: CDR1 SEHNR, CDR2 FQNEAQ (reference sequence). The full variable domain, in which reference TRBV7-9 and TRBJ1-2 provide the parts outside the CDR3, is DTGVSQNPRHKITKRGQNVTFRCDPISEHNRLYWYRQTLGQGPEFLTYFQNEAQLEKSRLLSDRFSAERPKGSFSTLEIQRTEQGDSAMYLCASREGENYGYTFGSGTRLTVV.

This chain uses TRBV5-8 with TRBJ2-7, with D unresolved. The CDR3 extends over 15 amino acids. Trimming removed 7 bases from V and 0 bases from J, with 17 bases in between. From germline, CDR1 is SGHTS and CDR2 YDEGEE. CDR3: CASSPYGRSSYEQYF. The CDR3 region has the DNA TGTGCCAGCTCCCCCTACGGGCGTAGCTCCTACGAGCAGTACTTC.

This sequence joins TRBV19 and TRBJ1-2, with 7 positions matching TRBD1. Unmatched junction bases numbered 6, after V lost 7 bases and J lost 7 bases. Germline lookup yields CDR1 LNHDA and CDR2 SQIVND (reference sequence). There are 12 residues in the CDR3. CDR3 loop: CASTRDRSGYTF. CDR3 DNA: TGTGCCAGTACCCGGGACAGAAGTGGCTACACCTTC.

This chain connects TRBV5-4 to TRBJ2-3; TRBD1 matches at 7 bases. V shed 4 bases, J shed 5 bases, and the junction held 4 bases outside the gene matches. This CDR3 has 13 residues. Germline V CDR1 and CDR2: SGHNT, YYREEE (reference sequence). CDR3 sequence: CASSKTGEDTQYF. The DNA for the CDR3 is TGTGCCAGCAGCAAAACAGGGGAAGATACGCAGTATTTT.

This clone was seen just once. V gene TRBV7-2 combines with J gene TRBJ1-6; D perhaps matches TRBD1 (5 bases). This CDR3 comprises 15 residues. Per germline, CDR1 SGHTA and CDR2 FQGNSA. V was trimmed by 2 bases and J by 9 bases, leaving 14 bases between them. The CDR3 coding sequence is TGTGCCAGCAGCTTAACCCCGGGACCGAGTTCACCCCTCCACTTT. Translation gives CASSLTPGPSSPLHF.

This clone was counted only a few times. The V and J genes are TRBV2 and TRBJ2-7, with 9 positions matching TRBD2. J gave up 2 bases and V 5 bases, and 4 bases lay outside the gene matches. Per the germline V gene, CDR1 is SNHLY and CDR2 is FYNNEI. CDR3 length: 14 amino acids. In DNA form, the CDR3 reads TGTGCCAGCAGTCCTAGCGGGAACCCCTACGAGCAGTACTTC. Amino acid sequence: CASSPSGNPYEQYF.